These 30 T cell receptor beta chains originate from one sample sequenced in a study of shared clonotypes between healthy human individuals. Profiling relied on immunoSEQ multiplex PCR, and the TCRdb table lists in-frame clones only, not all of them. The sample has about 660,000 clones, approximately 79% seen once. The specimen was memory CD4+ T cells sorted from blood. Subset indicated: CD45RA-negative fraction. The receptors come from a woman between 25 and 40 years old in good health.

The rearrangement links TRBV29-1 to TRBJ2-2, with 7 bases that match TRBD1. CDR3 length equals 14 residues. V dropped 5 bases and J dropped 3; count of bases not matched to a gene: 6. The V gene's germline CDR1 is SQVTM and CDR2 ANQGSEA. The CDR3 reads CSVRSGTDTGELFF. The CDR3 nucleotides read TGCAGCGTTCGGTCCGGGACAGACACCGGGGAGCTGTTTTTT.

V is TRBV27 and J is TRBJ1-2; 8 nucleotides line up with TRBD1. CDR1 and CDR2 (germline): MNHEY, SMNVEV (reference sequence). The V and J ends lost 5 bases and 4 bases, in that order; junction bases with no gene match: 9. This CDR3 spans 15 amino acids. CDR3 sequence reads: CASSPPLGTGYGYTF. The CDR3 nucleotides read TGTGCCAGCAGTCCCCCTCTAGGGACAGGCTATGGCTACACCTTC.

This clone was counted a few times. The genes are TRBV6-5 and TRBJ2-3, with 8 bases lining up with TRBD2. The V gene's germline CDR1 is MNHEY and CDR2 SVGAGI. V dropped 6 bases and J dropped 4; count of bases not matched to a gene: 3. The CDR3 length is 13 residues. The CDR3 is CASSHGRADTQYF. As DNA, the CDR3 is TGTGCCAGCAGCCACGGGAGGGCAGATACGCAGTATTTT.

The CDR3, as DNA: TGTGCCAGCAGTTACTCGAGGCTAGCGGGAGCTGGCGAGCAGTACTTC. Protein: CASSYSRLAGAGEQYF. This chain connects TRBV6-5 to TRBJ2-7; 10 nucleotides match TRBD2. This CDR3 is built from 16 residues. The V and J ends lost 0 bases and 6 bases, in that order; junction bases with no gene match: 8. CDR1 MNHEY and CDR2 SVGAGI come from the germline V gene.

CDR3 in amino acids: CASSYGDRDGEKLFF. The CDR3 nucleotides read TGTGCCAGCAGTTACGGTGACAGGGATGGCGAAAAACTGTTTTTT. The V call is TRBV6-6, the J call TRBJ1-4; 7 nucleotides align to TRBD1. The germline CDR1 and CDR2 sequences are MNHNY and SVGAGI (reference sequence). V lost 2 bases and J lost 8; bases outside the gene matches: 8. This CDR3 comprises 15 residues.

The count of this clone is one. V gene TRBV28 combines with J gene TRBJ1-2; D is undetermined. Germline lookup yields CDR1 MDHEN and CDR2 SYDVKM. The CDR3 has 14 residues. The V and J ends lost 6 bases and 7 bases respectively, with 18 bases between them. CDR3 coding DNA: TGTGCCAGCAGGTGGGCGTCATCCCAGAGTGGCTACACCTTC. It specifies CASRWASSQSGYTF.

This clone was seen only once. This chain joins TRBV7-2 and TRBJ2-7; D is unresolved. This CDR3 is 15 amino acids long. Germline V CDR1 and CDR2: SGHTA, FQGNSA. The V and J ends lost 3 bases and 4 bases respectively, with 16 bases between them. Here the CDR3 reads CASSFSTGSQYEQYF. In DNA, the CDR3 is TGTGCCAGCAGCTTCTCCACCGGGTCGCAATACGAGCAGTACTTC.

J is TRBJ2-2 and V is TRBV10-3; D may be TRBD2 (5 bases). This CDR3 contains 17 residues. Germline CDR1 is ENHRY and CDR2 is SYGVKD. Trimming removed 4 bases from V and 0 bases from J, with 15 bases in between. DNA of the CDR3: TGTGCCATCAGTGCGTGGGGAGCGAACGCGAACACCGGGGAGCTGTTTTTT. Encoded protein: CAISAWGANANTGELFF.

The chain links TRBV7-9 to TRBJ2-1; 11 nucleotides agree with TRBD2. The germline V gene encodes CDR1 SEHNR and CDR2 FQNEAQ (reference sequence). The CDR3 contains 15 residues. V lost 4 bases to trimming and J lost 7 bases; unmatched junction nucleotides: 6. Here the CDR3 reads CASSSTSGRINEQFF. CDR3 nucleotide sequence: TGTGCCAGCAGCTCAACTAGCGGGAGAATTAATGAGCAGTTCTTC.

The chain carries TRBV5-1 and TRBJ1-1, with unresolved D. Germline CDR1 reads SGHRS; CDR2 reads YFSETQ. Trimming took off 10 bases at V and 1 base at J, with 17 bases between the two ends. This CDR3 spans 14 amino acids. CDR3 coding DNA: TGCGCCGCGAGGCTAGGCACCGGGAACACTGAAGCTTTCTTT. Its translation: CAARLGTGNTEAFF.

CDR3 loop: CASSFQGVTNTGELFF. Written as DNA, the CDR3 is TGTGCCAGCAGCTTCCAGGGCGTCACGAACACCGGGGAGCTGTTTTTT. This chain connects TRBV5-5 to TRBJ2-2, with D perhaps TRBD1 (5 bases). The CDR3 runs to 16 residues. The germline V gene encodes CDR1 SGHKS and CDR2 YYEKEE (reference sequence). V gave up 2 bases and J gave up 0 bases, with 11 bases separating them.

This clone was found once. A much larger clone lies a single base off, so this may be a read error. Other DNA sequences in the sample encode the same CDR3. The chain recombines TRBV28 with TRBJ2-7; 7 nucleotides agree with TRBD1. CDR1 and CDR2 from the germline V gene are MDHEN and SYDVKM. J was trimmed by 3 bases and V by 6 bases; bases with no gene match: 2. The CDR3 length is 12 residues. CDR3 sequence (DNA): TGTGCCAGCAGGACAGGGCTCTACGAGCAGTACTTC. It encodes CASRTGLYEQYF.

The chain joins TRBV29-1 to TRBJ2-5, with TRBD1 matching 8 bases. This CDR3 spans 13 amino acids. The germline V gene has CDR1 SQVTM and CDR2 ANQGSEA. V was pared by 4 bases and J by 7 bases, with 8 bases of the junction left unmatched. This chain's CDR3 is CSVVVQGETTQYF. The CDR3, as DNA: TGCAGCGTTGTAGTACAGGGGGAAACGACCCAGTACTTC.

The rearrangement joins TRBV7-3 to TRBJ2-2; D perhaps matches TRBD2 (6 bases). Germline values: CDR1 SGHTA, CDR2 FQGTGA. The CDR3 is 14 residues long. The V end lost 6 bases, the J end lost 4 bases, and 12 bases lay between the germline ends. The DNA for the CDR3 is TGTGCCAGCAGACTTGACGGGAGCACCGGGGAGCTGTTTTTT. The encoded protein is CASRLDGSTGELFF.

The chain employs TRBV28 and TRBJ1-2; D unresolved. This CDR3 contains 11 residues. Looked up from germline, CDR1 is MDHEN and CDR2 is SYDVKM. Trimming shortened V by 3 bases and J by 5 bases, and 4 bases separated the two germline ends. The DNA of the CDR3 is TGTGCCAGCAGTTTCAGATATGGCTACACCTTC. Encoded protein: CASSFRYGYTF.

The rearrangement joins TRBV27 to TRBJ2-1, with 7 bases matching TRBD2. CDR1 MNHEY and CDR2 SMNVEV come from the germline V gene (reference sequence). The CDR3 is 15 amino acids. V was pared by 5 bases and J by 9 bases, with 13 bases of the junction left unmatched. The CDR3: CASSLSGEGIVEQFF. The CDR3 nucleotides read TGTGCCAGCAGTCTTTCCGGGGAGGGGATAGTTGAGCAGTTCTTC.

This rearrangement joins TRBV4-1 to TRBJ2-3; 15 nucleotides align to TRBD2. CDR3 length: 17 amino acids. V trimming: 4 bases; J trimming: 6 bases; junction bases outside the gene matches: 8. Germline CDR1 is MGHRA and CDR2 is YSYEKL. The DNA of the CDR3 is TGCGCCAGCAGCCCGATTCGGACTAGCGGGAGGGGGGATACGCAGTATTTT. Translating it yields CASSPIRTSGRGDTQYF.

The chain uses TRBV27 and TRBJ1-2, with D hard to call. The CDR3 totals 15 residues. Trimming left V 5 bases short and J 0 bases short, with 13 bases between. The germline gives CDR1 MNHEY, CDR2 SMNVEV (reference sequence). The CDR3 is CASSLRYTTNYGYTF. The CDR3 nucleotides read TGTGCCAGCAGTCTCCGATACACTACTAACTATGGCTACACCTTC.

This clone was found once. DNA of the CDR3: TGTGCCAGCAGTTCTCAAGGGGGTGGCTATGGCTACACCTTC. As protein: CASSSQGGGYGYTF. This sequence joins TRBV6-6 and TRBJ1-2; D perhaps matches TRBD1 (6 bases). The germline CDR1 and CDR2 sequences are MNHNY and SVGAGI (reference sequence). The CDR3 covers 14 residues. V dropped 4 bases and J dropped 4 bases, with 13 bases sitting between them.

There are a few counts of this clone. The V and J genes are TRBV7-2 and TRBJ1-6, with unresolved D. The CDR3 is 15 amino acids. Trimming took off 5 bases at V and 7 bases at J, with 15 bases between the two ends. In germline, CDR1 is SGHTA, CDR2 FQGNSA. The CDR3 here is CASSAQGLGNSPLHF. The CDR3 coding sequence is TGTGCCAGCAGCGCACAAGGACTGGGGAATTCACCCCTCCACTTT.

J is TRBJ2-1 and V is TRBV27; TRBD1 matches at 10 bases. The CDR3 runs to 17 residues. The germline CDR1 and CDR2 sequences are MNHEY and SMNVEV (reference sequence). After removal of 5 bases from V and 7 bases from J, the junction contained 14 bases not matched to a gene. The DNA of the CDR3 is TGTGCCAGCAGTATCCGGACAGGGGGTTTCCCGGGTAATGAGCAGTTCTTC. This translates into CASSIRTGGFPGNEQFF.

As regards this clone: The sample holds other DNA sequences that translate to the same CDR3. CDR3 region: CASSYSSGSYNEQFF. CDR3 bases: TGTGCCAGCAGTTACTCGAGCGGATCCTACAATGAGCAGTTCTTC. This chain joins TRBV6-5 and TRBJ2-1; weak D call: TRBD2 (5 bases). Per the germline V gene, CDR1 is MNHEY and CDR2 is SVGAGI. The V and J ends lost 0 bases and 1 base respectively, with 7 bases between them. The CDR3 is 15 residues long.

The sample holds a few counts of this clone. Other nucleotide sequences from this sample produce the same CDR3. V and J are TRBV5-1 and TRBJ1-1, with 8 bases identical to TRBD1. V shed 3 bases and J 1 base; nucleotides not matched to a gene: 5. The CDR3 runs 15 residues. The V gene's germline CDR1 is SGHRS and CDR2 YFSETQ. The CDR3 DNA follows: TGCGCCAGCAGCTCGCCTGACAGGGGGAACACTGAAGCTTTCTTT. Its protein product is CASSSPDRGNTEAFF.

V gene TRBV11-3 combines with J gene TRBJ2-7; either TRBD1 or TRBD2 may supply D (6 bases each). CDR3 length equals 14 residues. V lost 4 bases to trimming and J lost 5 bases, with 15 bases between them. CDR1 is SGHNT and CDR2 is YENEEA in the germline V gene. CDR3 in DNA: TGTGCCAGCAGCTCTGAAGGAAGGGGGGACGAGCAGTACTTC. Translated: CASSSEGRGDEQYF.

The V call is TRBV7-9, the J call TRBJ1-2; 12 bases line up with TRBD1. Germline loops: CDR1 SEHNR, CDR2 FQNEAQ (reference sequence). The trim removed 5 bases at V and 8 bases at J, leaving 6 bases unmatched. The CDR3 is 14 residues long. The CDR3 DNA reads as TGTGCCAGCAGCCCGGGACAGGGGGCCCGGGGCTACACCTTC. Amino acid sequence: CASSPGQGARGYTF.

This chain uses TRBV28 with TRBJ2-4; D is possibly TRBD1 or TRBD2 (5 bases each). Germline V gene data show CDR1 as MDHEN and CDR2 as SYDVKM. The V end lost 9 bases, the J end lost 0 bases, and 15 bases lay between the germline ends. There are 15 residues in the CDR3. CDR3 nucleotide sequence: TGTGCCAGTAGGCCGGGACGGATAGCCAAAAACATTCAGTACTTC. Its protein product is CASRPGRIAKNIQYF.

This clone is a singleton in its sample. The CDR3 spells CASSSRSGDEQYF. CDR3 bases: TGCGCCAGCAGCTCCCGTAGCGGGGACGAGCAGTACTTC. This chain connects TRBV5-1 to TRBJ2-7, with 8 bases lining up with TRBD2. The trim removed 3 bases at V and 5 bases at J, leaving 4 bases unmatched. The CDR3 consists of 13 residues. Per the germline V gene, CDR1 is SGHRS and CDR2 is YFSETQ.

The chain couples TRBV7-2 to TRBJ1-1; D is uncertain. The CDR3 covers 12 residues. V was shortened by 6 bases and J by 9 bases, with 14 bases between the two germline ends. CDR1 SGHTA and CDR2 FQGNSA come from the germline V gene. The CDR3 region has the DNA TGTGCCAGCAGTATACCCGGGCCGCAAGCTTTCTTT. This encodes CASSIPGPQAFF. Full variable domain (missing parts from reference TRBV7-2 and TRBJ1-1): GAGVSQSPSNKVTEKGKDVELRCDPISGHTALYWYRQSLGQGLEFLIYFQGNSAPDKSGLPSDRFSAERTGGSVSTLTIQRTQQEDSAVYLCASSIPGPQAFFGQGTRLTVV.

This clone has ten or more counts. The genes are TRBV4-1 and TRBJ2-3; 14 nucleotides align to TRBD2. CDR1 MGHRA and CDR2 YSYEKL come from the germline V gene. The J segment lost 6 bases and the V segment lost 3 bases, leaving 8 bases of the junction unmatched. The CDR3 sequence is 17 residues long. CDR3 sequence reads: CASSHPATSGRADTQYF. The CDR3 DNA sequence: TGCGCCAGCAGCCACCCAGCGACTAGCGGGAGGGCCGATACGCAGTATTTT.

The rearrangement links TRBV5-1 to TRBJ2-1; D might be TRBD2 (5 bases). The germline CDR1 and CDR2 sequences are SGHRS and YFSETQ. V lost 0 bases and J 7 bases, leaving 14 bases between the germline ends. The CDR3 extends over 15 amino acids. The CDR3 loop is CASSLAFGGRNEQFF. DNA of the CDR3: TGCGCCAGCAGCTTGGCCTTCGGAGGCCGGAATGAGCAGTTCTTC.